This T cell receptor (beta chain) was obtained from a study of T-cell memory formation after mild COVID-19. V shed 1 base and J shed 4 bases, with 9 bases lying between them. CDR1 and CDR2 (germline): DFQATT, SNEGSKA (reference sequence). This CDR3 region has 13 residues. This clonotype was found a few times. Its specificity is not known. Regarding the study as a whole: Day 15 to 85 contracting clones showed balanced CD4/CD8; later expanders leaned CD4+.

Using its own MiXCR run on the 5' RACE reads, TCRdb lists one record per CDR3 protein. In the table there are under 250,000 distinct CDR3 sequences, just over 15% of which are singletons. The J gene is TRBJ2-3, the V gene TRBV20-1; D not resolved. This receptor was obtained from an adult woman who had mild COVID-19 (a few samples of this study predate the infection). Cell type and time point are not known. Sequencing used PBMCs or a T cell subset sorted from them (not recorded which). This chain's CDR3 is CSARVLAADTQYF. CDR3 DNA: TGCAGTGCTAGAGTACTGGCTGCAGATACGCAGTATTTT.